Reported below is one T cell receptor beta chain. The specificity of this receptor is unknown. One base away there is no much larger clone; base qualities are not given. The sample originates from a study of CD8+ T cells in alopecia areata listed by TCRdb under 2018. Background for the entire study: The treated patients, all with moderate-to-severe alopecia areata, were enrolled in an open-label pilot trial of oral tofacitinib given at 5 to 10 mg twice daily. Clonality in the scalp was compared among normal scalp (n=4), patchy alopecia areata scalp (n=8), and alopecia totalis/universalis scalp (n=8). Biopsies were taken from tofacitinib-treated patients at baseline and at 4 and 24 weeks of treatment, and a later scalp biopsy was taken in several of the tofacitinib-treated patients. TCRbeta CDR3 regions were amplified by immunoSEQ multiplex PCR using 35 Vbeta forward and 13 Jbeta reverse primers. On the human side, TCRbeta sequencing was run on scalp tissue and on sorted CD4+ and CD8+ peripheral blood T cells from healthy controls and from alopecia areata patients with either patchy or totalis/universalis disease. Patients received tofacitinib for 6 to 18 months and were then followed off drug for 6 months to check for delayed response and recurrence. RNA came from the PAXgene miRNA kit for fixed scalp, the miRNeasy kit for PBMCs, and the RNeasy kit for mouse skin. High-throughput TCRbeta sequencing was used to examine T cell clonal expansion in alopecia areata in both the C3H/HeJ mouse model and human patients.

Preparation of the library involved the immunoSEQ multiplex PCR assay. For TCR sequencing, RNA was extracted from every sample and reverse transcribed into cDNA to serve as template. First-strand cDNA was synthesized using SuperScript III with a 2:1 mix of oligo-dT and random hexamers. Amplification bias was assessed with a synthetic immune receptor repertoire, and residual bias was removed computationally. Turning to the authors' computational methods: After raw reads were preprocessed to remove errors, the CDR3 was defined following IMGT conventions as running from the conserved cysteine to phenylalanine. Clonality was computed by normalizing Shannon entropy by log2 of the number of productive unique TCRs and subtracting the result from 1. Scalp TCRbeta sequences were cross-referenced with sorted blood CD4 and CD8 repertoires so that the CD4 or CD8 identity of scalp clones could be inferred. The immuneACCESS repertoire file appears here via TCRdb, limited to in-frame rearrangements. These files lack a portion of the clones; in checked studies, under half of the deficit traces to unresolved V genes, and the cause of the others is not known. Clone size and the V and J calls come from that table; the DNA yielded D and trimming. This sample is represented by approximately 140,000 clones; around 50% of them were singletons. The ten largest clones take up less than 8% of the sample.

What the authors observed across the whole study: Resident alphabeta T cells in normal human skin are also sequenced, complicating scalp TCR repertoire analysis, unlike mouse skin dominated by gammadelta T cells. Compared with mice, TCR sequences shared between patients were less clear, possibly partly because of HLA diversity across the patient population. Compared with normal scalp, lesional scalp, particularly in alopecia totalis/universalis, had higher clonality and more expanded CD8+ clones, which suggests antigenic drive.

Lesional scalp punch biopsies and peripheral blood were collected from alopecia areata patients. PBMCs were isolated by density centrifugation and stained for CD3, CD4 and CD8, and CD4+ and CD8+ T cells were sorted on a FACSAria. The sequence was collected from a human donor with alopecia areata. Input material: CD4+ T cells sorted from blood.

The nucleotides are TGTGCCAGCAGCGTAGAAGGGTCAGATACGCAGTATTTT. It translates as CASSVEGSDTQYF. Recombination joined TRBV9 with TRBJ2-3, with the D gene too uncertain to name. For CDR1 and CDR2, the germline V gene lists SGDLS and YYNGEE. Including cysteine and phenylalanine, the CDR3 has 13 amino acids. The read is trimmed to its CDR3 DNA, 39 bases read in frame from base 1. V is shortened by 0 bases, J by 4 bases, and the region joining them spans 6 bases.